This T cell receptor (beta chain) was captured by sequencing in a study of Ad26.COV2.S vaccination and SARS-CoV-2 variants (dated by TCRdb to about 2021). At the level of the whole study: Donors in the vaccine arm were drawn from COV1001, a multicentre, randomized, double-blind, placebo-controlled phase I-IIa trial testing Ad26.COV2.S in healthy adults. Ad26.COV2.S was administered intramuscularly at 5 x 10^10 or 1 x 10^11 viral particles, either as a single shot or as two shots given 56 days apart. Sequencing of the TCRbeta repertoire served to evaluate the specificity and breadth of SARS-CoV-2-reactive T cell receptors following Ad26.COV2.S vaccination. The TCR-sequenced set comprised around 30 samples: some 20 Ad26.COV2.S vaccine recipients, 5 placebo recipients and 8 SARS-CoV-2 convalescent individuals. Trial participants were randomized into five groups of five, in which low-dose or high-dose Ad26.COV2.S was given once or twice, or placebo was given on both occasions. Investigators remained blinded to trial group allocation during experiments and outcome assessment.

TCRbeta CDR3 regions were sequenced with the immunoSEQ Assay. After extraction, genomic DNA underwent amplification by bias-controlled multiplex PCR, followed by high-throughput sequencing. The source study handled its data this way. To quantify the absolute abundance of every unique TCRbeta CDR3 region, sequences were collapsed and filtered. T cell fraction was estimated by normalizing TCRbeta template counts to usable DNA, with usable DNA measured through amplification of reference genes found in all nucleated cells. Repertoire TCRs were annotated as SARS-CoV-2-specific when V gene, CDR3 amino acid sequence and J gene were exactly matched to a known reactive TCR set. The reference SARS-CoV-2 TCR set was obtained from MIRA and was filtered for enrichment in COVID-19-positive ImmuneCODE repertoires, whereby public or cross-reactive TCRs were removed. Using the MIRA antigens, annotated TCRs were further analysed by specific ORF or by position within an ORF. Depth was the summed frequency of annotated unique rearrangements, while breadth was defined as annotated unique rearrangements over total unique productive rearrangements. TCR breadth was compared between groups using two-sided Wilcoxon rank-sum tests. Imported from immuneACCESS, the table was reduced by TCRdb to in-frame sequences with V and J called. These copies leave out some clones; in studies compared against another copy, an unresolved V gene accounts for under half, and the cause of the remainder is not known. D and trimming come from the DNA, and the V and J calls and clone size come from that table. The sample yields 200,000 to 300,000 clones; 70% to 90% were counted once. The top ten clonotypes cover over 8.5% of the sample.

In the paper's terms, the treatment or condition label means: roughly 18 received Ad26.COV2.S at low or high dose, single or two shots; about 5 received placebo; per-sample allocation not given. For vaccine and placebo recipients, repertoires were sequenced using samples collected on day 63 after the first injection. Between 29 July and 7 August 2020, Cohort 1b enrolled 25 adults aged 18-55 years at one site in Boston, USA. Ad26.COV2.S consisted of a replication-incompetent adenovirus type 26 vector by which a prefusion-stabilized SARS-CoV-2 spike protein from the original Wuhan strain was expressed. About this clone: Its antigen is unknown. Base qualities are missing; no much larger clone stands one base away.

The study at large found these results: After vaccination, spike-specific CD8+ and CD4+ T cell responses were reported to show substantial breadth. Vaccine and placebo recipients had similar non-spike TCR breadth, a finding consistent with the vaccine containing only spike. Ad26.COV2.S recipients had higher spike-specific TCR breadth than placebo recipients (P = 0.0014). According to the authors, total T cell responses may have been underestimated by the TCR breadth and depth analyses. The study was not powered to compare responses between vaccine doses or regimens.

The sequenced sample was peripheral blood, obtained in a trial of Ad26.COV2.S vaccine versus placebo. The TCR originated in a person aged 18-65 years who received the Ad26.COV2.S COVID-19 vaccine or a placebo.

CDR3 sequence: CASSGERPQHF. The bases are TGTGCCAGCAGTGGGGAACGGCCCCAGCATTTT. The chain couples TRBV28 to TRBJ1-5, with the identity of the D gene unclear. Including cysteine and phenylalanine, the CDR3 has 11 amino acids. Only CDR3 DNA is held: 33 bases, read in frame from base 1. V sheds 5 bases and J sheds 9 bases, leaving 8 bases between their ends. The CDR1 and CDR2 encoded by the germline V gene are MDHEN and SYDVKM.